This T cell receptor beta chain was observed in a study of CD8 T cell repertoires and HIV-1 epitope variants. Overall study: Controls included no peptide, Ebola AY9 epitope, and a CMV, EBV, flu pool.

Whole-study results and caveats: Most of the nine antigen-specific clonotypes appeared cross-reactive to autologous or escape variants.

With regard to this clone: Its cognate antigen is unknown.

The germline V and J ends were trimmed by 7 bases and 5 bases, with 8 bases remaining between them. This CDR3 has 10 amino acids. Germline V gene sequence: CDR1 SQVTM, CDR2 ANQGSEA. Using immunoSEQ multiplex PCR, the repertoire was profiled, and TCRdb retains in-frame clones only, with some absent. Of 6,000 to 8,000 clones listed, roughly 68% were seen once; the top ten hold around two fifths. The chain is built from TRBV29-1 and TRBJ2-5, with D possibly being TRBD2 (6 bases). The specimen was cultured CD8+ T cells derived from PBMCs. This TCR was sampled from a male donor with HIV. CDR3 loop: CSALAETQYF. The CDR3, as DNA: TGCAGCGCTCTAGCGGAGACCCAGTACTTC.